Below, 29 T cell receptor beta chains from the same sample are listed, as sequenced in a study of OX40 agonist ivuxolimab in advanced cancers. Generated by immunoSEQ multiplex PCR, the TCRdb table keeps only in-frame clones and is missing some. The table has fewer than 90,000 clones, roughly nine tenths seen once. The sample here was CD4+ or CD8+ T cells sorted from blood, taken in a trial of the OX40 agonist ivuxolimab. These receptors were collected from an adult with an advanced solid tumor such as melanoma, head and neck, liver or kidney cancer.

V usage is TRBV7-2 and J usage is TRBJ1-5; D is ambiguous. Germline CDR1 is SGHTA and CDR2 is FQGNSA. V gave up 5 bases and J gave up 0 bases, with 11 bases separating them. This CDR3 has 15 amino acids. The CDR3 is CASSPDRYSNQPQHF. In DNA, the CDR3 is TGTGCCAGCAGCCCGGATAGGTATAGCAATCAGCCCCAGCATTTT.

V gene TRBV18 combines with J gene TRBJ1-1; TRBD1 might be the D (6 bases). The CDR3 totals 13 residues. Germline V gene data show CDR1 as KGHSH and CDR2 as LQKENI. Trimming cost V 4 bases and J 9 bases, with 15 bases left between them. CDR3 DNA sequence: TGTGCCAGCTCACTCTCAGGGGTCGGGCAAGCTTTCTTT. Translation: CASSLSGVGQAFF.

V and J are TRBV11-2 and TRBJ2-2, with D maybe TRBD2 (6 bases). CDR3 size: 16 residues. Deletions cut 1 base from V and 2 bases from J, with 11 bases between. CDR1 SGHAT and CDR2 FQNNGV come from the germline V gene. CDR3 region: CASSLGLASNTGELFF. DNA for the CDR3: TGTGCCAGCAGCTTAGGCCTAGCGAGCAACACCGGGGAGCTGTTTTTT.

V is TRBV19 and J is TRBJ1-5, with a tentative D call TRBD1 (6 bases). The germline gives CDR1 LNHDA, CDR2 SQIVND (reference sequence). The length of the CDR3 is 14 residues. V gave up 3 bases and J gave up 11 bases, with 17 bases separating them. CDR3 nucleotide sequence: TGTGCCAGTAGTATTTACAGGGAGGTTCAAGCCCAGCATTTT. Its protein product is CASSIYREVQAQHF. Together with reference TRBV19 and TRBJ1-5, the CDR3 gives the full variable domain: DGGITQSPKYLFRKEGQNVTLSCEQNLNHDAMYWYRQDPGQGLRLIYYSQIVNDFQKGDIAEGYSVSREKKESFPLTVTSAQKNPTAFYLCASSIYREVQAQHFGDGTRLSIL.

This chain uses TRBV7-3 with TRBJ2-3; 11 bases fit TRBD2. Germline CDR1 reads SGHTA; CDR2 reads FQGTGA. Germline trimming cut 2 bases from V and 5 bases from J; bases unmatched to any gene: 6. The CDR3 length is 16 residues. The CDR3 nucleotides read TGTGCCAGCAGCTTAGATCCCGGGACTAGCGGAGATACGCAGTATTTT. Translated: CASSLDPGTSGDTQYF. The full variable domain, rest sourced from reference TRBV7-3 and TRBJ2-3, is GAGVSQTPSNKVTEKGKYVELRCDPISGHTALYWYRQSLGQGPEFLIYFQGTGAADDSGLPNDRFFAVRPEGSVSTLKIQRTERGDSAVYLCASSLDPGTSGDTQYFGPGTRLTVL.

This chain connects TRBV6-1 to TRBJ2-7; a possible D gene is TRBD2 (6 bases). Looked up from germline, CDR1 is MNHNS and CDR2 is SASEGT. The CDR3 is 15 residues long. Trimming removed 5 bases at V and 0 bases at J, with 14 bases between. CDR3 nucleotides: TGTGCCAGCAGTCGCGCGGGACTTAGCTCCTACGAGCAGTACTTC. Translated, it gives CASSRAGLSSYEQYF.

This rearrangement joins TRBV7-9 to TRBJ2-1; 12 bases match TRBD2. Looked up from germline, CDR1 is SEHNR and CDR2 is FQNEAQ (reference sequence). The V gene end was trimmed by 6 bases and the J gene end by 7 bases; junction bases not matched to a gene: 7. CDR3 length equals 15 residues. CDR3 bases: TGTGCCAGCAGGGAGACTAGCGGGAGAGTAAATGAGCAGTTCTTC. Protein sequence: CASRETSGRVNEQFF.

V and J are TRBV9 and TRBJ2-2; 7 nucleotides agree with TRBD1. CDR3 length equals 15 residues. The germline CDR1 and CDR2 sequences are SGDLS and YYNGEE. V was clipped by 2 bases and J by 5 bases; unmatched bases: 6. Written as DNA, the CDR3 is TGTGCCAGCAGCGTCGGCAGGGGGAATACCGGGGAGCTGTTTTTT. Translating it yields CASSVGRGNTGELFF.

CDR3 coding DNA: TGTGCCAGCAGCTCACGCCCTAGCAGCAATGAGCAGTTCTTC. It translates to CASSSRPSSNEQFF. This rearrangement joins TRBV11-2 to TRBJ2-1, with a possible D match to TRBD2 (5 bases). V was shortened by 4 bases and J by 6 bases, with 13 bases between the two germline ends. Germline V gives CDR1 SGHAT, CDR2 FQNNGV. CDR3 length equals 14 residues.

The gene calls are TRBV7-2 and TRBJ2-7; 7 bases line up with TRBD2. This CDR3 is 13 amino acids long. V dropped 1 base and J dropped 6; count of bases not matched to a gene: 3. The germline gives CDR1 SGHTA, CDR2 FQGNSA. The CDR3 DNA reads as TGTGCCAGCAGCTTAGGGGAGGGAAGCGAGCAGTACTTC. Encoded protein: CASSLGEGSEQYF.

The chain links TRBV11-3 to TRBJ2-7; tentatively, D is TRBD1 (6 bases). CDR1 and CDR2 (germline): SGHNT, YENEEA. Trimming stripped 5 bases from V and 13 bases from J, with 21 bases between. CDR3 length: 13 residues. The CDR3 is CASSLRGPGVNYF. In nucleotides, the CDR3 is TGTGCCAGCAGCCTACGAGGGCCAGGGGTAAACTACTTC.

This clone was seen a single time. The CDR3 nucleotides are TGTGCCAGCACCTACGGTGAGAAGCGCGCTTTCTTT. Its translation: CASTYGEKRAFF. V and J are TRBV11-3 and TRBJ1-1, with no clear D. This CDR3 is built from 12 residues. In germline, CDR1 is SGHNT, CDR2 YENEEA. Between the trimmed V and J ends, which lost 7 bases and 11 bases, there was a span of 17 bases.

The gene calls are TRBV5-1 and TRBJ2-1, with TRBD2 as a possible D gene (6 bases). Germline CDR1 reads SGHRS; CDR2 reads YFSETQ. This CDR3 region has 19 residues. V was clipped by 1 base and J by 6 bases, with 26 bases between them. The CDR3 bases are TGCGCCAGCAGCTTGTATTCGTGGTCGGGCGGGACGGGGTTCAATGAGCAGTTCTTC. Its protein is CASSLYSWSGGTGFNEQFF.

The rearrangement links TRBV19 to TRBJ2-1; no definite D call. CDR1 and CDR2 from the germline V gene are LNHDA and SQIVND (reference sequence). The CDR3 consists of 12 residues. Between the trimmed V and J ends, which lost 5 bases and 6 bases, there was a span of 8 bases. The CDR3 here is CASSPASNEQFF. The CDR3 DNA sequence: TGTGCCAGTAGTCCGGCGAGCAATGAGCAGTTCTTC.

The rearrangement joins TRBV9 to TRBJ1-1; 8 nucleotides match TRBD1. The V and J ends lost 0 bases and 3 bases, in that order; junction bases with no gene match: 4. Germline V lookup: CDR1 SGDLS, CDR2 YYNGEE. The CDR3 loop spans 15 amino acids. CDR3 DNA: TGTGCCAGCAGCGTAGGCGCGACAGGGGACACTGAAGCTTTCTTT. Residues: CASSVGATGDTEAFF.

The V gene is TRBV6-1, the J gene TRBJ2-3; maybe TRBD2 (6 bases). CDR1 and CDR2 from the germline V gene are MNHNS and SASEGT. The V and J ends lost 4 bases and 1 base respectively, with 21 bases between them. The CDR3 loop spans 18 amino acids. In DNA form, the CDR3 reads TGTGCCAGCAGTGCGAGAGTTTCGATGGAGGGGCGCACAGATACGCAGTATTTT. Protein: CASSARVSMEGRTDTQYF.

The chain carries TRBV21-1 and TRBJ1-2. TRBV21-1 represents a pseudogene. The CDR3 is 11 amino acids. CDR3 sequence reads: CAGRVPNGYTF. The CDR3 coding sequence is TGTGCCGGCAGGGTTCCCAATGGCTACACCTTC.

The chain links TRBV11-3 to TRBJ2-1, with a possible D match to TRBD1 (6 bases). In germline, CDR1 is SGHNT, CDR2 YENEEA. V shed 5 bases and J shed 5 bases, with 13 bases lying between them. The length of the CDR3 is 14 residues. In DNA form, the CDR3 reads TGTGCCAGCAGCCTCGGACAGAGTAACAATGAGCAGTTCTTC. The encoded protein is CASSLGQSNNEQFF.

This chain connects TRBV6-1 to TRBJ1-5; no clear D gene. This CDR3 region has 16 residues. V lost 1 base and J 0 bases, leaving 10 bases between the germline ends. CDR1 is MNHNS and CDR2 is SASEGT in the germline V gene. The CDR3 loop reads CASSEGLNDSNQPQHF. For the CDR3, the DNA is TGTGCCAGCAGTGAAGGACTGAACGATAGCAATCAGCCCCAGCATTTT.

This chain joins TRBV7-3 and TRBJ1-2; weak D call: TRBD1 (5 bases). Germline V CDR1 and CDR2: SGHTA, FQGTGA. This CDR3 region has 16 residues. V was cut by 2 bases and J by 8 bases, with 21 bases left in between. The CDR3 nucleotides read TGTGCCAGCAGCTTAGGTTTTATGGGGCCCCCATCGGGCTACACCTTC. This translates into CASSLGFMGPPSGYTF.

V usage is TRBV7-8 and J usage is TRBJ2-7; D is possibly TRBD1 (5 bases). V lost 1 base, J lost 3 bases, and 13 bases lay in between. Per the germline V gene, CDR1 is SGHVS and CDR2 is FQNEAQ. The CDR3 is made up of 15 amino acids. CDR3 sequence reads: CASSLEGVPNYEQYF. The CDR3 bases are TGTGCCAGCAGCTTAGAAGGGGTGCCGAACTACGAGCAGTACTTC.

This rearrangement joins TRBV7-9 to TRBJ1-2; 9 nucleotides line up with TRBD1. V trimming: 6 bases; J trimming: 3 bases; junction bases outside the gene matches: 11. CDR3 length: 16 amino acids. Germline CDR1 SEHNR, CDR2 FQNEAQ (reference sequence). The CDR3 DNA reads TGTGCCAGCAGGGCGAACTGGGACAGGGCTGACTATGGCTACACCTTC. Protein product: CASRANWDRADYGYTF.

The V and J genes are TRBV6-5 and TRBJ2-2; D is ambiguous. Between the trimmed V and J ends, which lost 6 bases and 6 bases, there was a span of 14 bases. This CDR3 is built from 14 residues. Germline V gene data show CDR1 as MNHEY and CDR2 as SVGAGI. This CDR3 reads CASRNSDPPGELFF. DNA for the CDR3: TGTGCCAGCAGGAACTCGGACCCGCCCGGGGAGCTGTTTTTT.

This chain connects TRBV23-1 to TRBJ2-2; D is perhaps TRBD2 (6 bases). TRBV23-1 is marked as an open reading frame, function uncertain. The CDR3 is 13 amino acids. V dropped 9 bases and J dropped 5 bases, with 13 bases sitting between them. This chain's CDR3 is CARSEGLTGELFF. The CDR3 region has the DNA TGCGCCAGGTCGGAGGGTTTAACCGGGGAGCTGTTTTTT.

The chain links TRBV29-1 to TRBJ1-2, with D perhaps TRBD1 (5 bases). CDR3 size: 14 residues. The V gene lost 4 bases and the J gene lost 4 bases, with 16 bases spanning the gap. Per the germline V gene, CDR1 is SQVTM and CDR2 is ANQGSEA. The CDR3 is CSVGGTSGAYGYTF. For the CDR3, the DNA is TGCAGCGTTGGGGGGACCTCTGGGGCCTATGGCTACACCTTC.

The chain recombines TRBV5-1 with TRBJ2-3, with 10 bases that match TRBD2. Per germline, CDR1 SGHRS and CDR2 YFSETQ. This CDR3 comprises 17 residues. The V and J ends lost 3 bases and 2 bases, in that order; junction bases with no gene match: 9. The CDR3 coding sequence is TGCGCCAGCAGCTCCTCCCTAGCGGGAGATAACACAGATACGCAGTATTTT. It encodes CASSSSLAGDNTDTQYF.

This clone was observed a handful of times. The J gene is TRBJ2-2, the V gene TRBV5-1, with unresolved D. The V end was cut by 5 bases, the J end by 1 base, with 6 bases between. The germline V gene has CDR1 SGHRS and CDR2 YFSETQ. The CDR3 sequence is 13 residues long. CDR3 coding DNA: TGCGCCAGCAGATCAGGGAACACCGGGGAGCTGTTTTTT. Encoded protein: CASRSGNTGELFF.

The chain couples TRBV2 to TRBJ2-4; 9 nucleotides agree with TRBD1. The V gene's germline CDR1 is SNHLY and CDR2 FYNNEI. Unmatched junction bases numbered 2, after V lost 8 bases and J lost 3 bases. This CDR3 region has 13 residues. The CDR3 sequence is CASRDRDKNIQYF. CDR3 nucleotides: TGTGCCAGCCGGGACAGGGACAAAAACATTCAGTACTTC.

V usage is TRBV18 and J usage is TRBJ1-1; 7 bases are a match to TRBD1. Trimming removed 3 bases from V and 7 bases from J; junction bases left unmatched: 8. The CDR3 sequence is 14 residues long. From germline, CDR1 is KGHSH and CDR2 LQKENI. The CDR3 DNA follows: TGTGCCAGCTCACCTGCAGAGGGGGCTTTTGAAGCTTTCTTT. As protein: CASSPAEGAFEAFF.